This section outlines one TCR beta chain sequence together with its context. V lost 4 bases, J lost 10 bases, and 9 bases stayed unmatched. The CDR3 is 15 residues long. Germline V gene lookup returns CDR1 MGHRA and CDR2 YSYEKL. Stated treatment: oral pan-JAK inhibitor, 5-10 mg twice daily. The sample originates from a study of CD8+ T cells in alopecia areata. cDNA serving as the sequencing template came from extracted, reverse transcribed RNA. The assay was immunoSEQ multiplex PCR, and TCRdb's table has in-frame clones only and misses some. The table shows 250,000 to 350,000 clones, with about three fifths occurring only once.

The sequencing here drew on CD4+ T cells sorted from blood, taken between weeks 51 and 54, from a patient treated with tofacitinib. V is TRBV4-1 and J is TRBJ1-6; 8 nucleotides align to TRBD1. The sequence was collected from a human donor with alopecia areata. CDR3 DNA sequence: TGCGCCAGCAGCCCTGATCAGACAGGGGTCTCACCCCTCCACTTT. Protein: CASSPDQTGVSPLHF.